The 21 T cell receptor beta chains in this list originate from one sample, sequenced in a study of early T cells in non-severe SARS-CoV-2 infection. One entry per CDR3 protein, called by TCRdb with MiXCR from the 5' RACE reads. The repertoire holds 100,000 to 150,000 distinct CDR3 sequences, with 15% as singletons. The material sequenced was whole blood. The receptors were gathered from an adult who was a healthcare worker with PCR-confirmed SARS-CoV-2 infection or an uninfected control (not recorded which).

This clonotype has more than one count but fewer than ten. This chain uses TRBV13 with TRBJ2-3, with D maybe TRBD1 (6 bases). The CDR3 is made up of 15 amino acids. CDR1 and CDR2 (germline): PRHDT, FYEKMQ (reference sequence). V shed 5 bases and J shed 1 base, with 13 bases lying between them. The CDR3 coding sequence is TGTGCCAGCAGCGCAGTGGACAGAGGCACAGATACGCAGTATTTT. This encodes CASSAVDRGTDTQYF.

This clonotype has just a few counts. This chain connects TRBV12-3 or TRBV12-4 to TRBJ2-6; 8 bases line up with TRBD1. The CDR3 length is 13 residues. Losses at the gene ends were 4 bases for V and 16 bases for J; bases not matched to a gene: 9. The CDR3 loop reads CASSSRRGRVLTF. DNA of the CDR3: TGTGCCAGCAGTTCTCGCAGGGGGCGGGTTCTGACTTTC.

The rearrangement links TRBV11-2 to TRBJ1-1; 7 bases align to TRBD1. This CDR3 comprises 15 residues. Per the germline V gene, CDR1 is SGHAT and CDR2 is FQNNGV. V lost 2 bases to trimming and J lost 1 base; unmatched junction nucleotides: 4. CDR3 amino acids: CASSLRGGRNTEAFF. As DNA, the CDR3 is TGTGCCAGCAGCTTAAGAGGGGGCCGGAACACTGAAGCTTTCTTT.

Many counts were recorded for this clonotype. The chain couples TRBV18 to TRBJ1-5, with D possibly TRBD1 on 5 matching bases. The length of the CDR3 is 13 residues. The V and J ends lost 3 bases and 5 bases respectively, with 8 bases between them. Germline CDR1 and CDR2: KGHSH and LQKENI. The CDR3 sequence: CASSPGPDQPQHF. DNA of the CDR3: TGTGCCAGCTCACCGGGGCCGGATCAGCCCCAGCATTTT.

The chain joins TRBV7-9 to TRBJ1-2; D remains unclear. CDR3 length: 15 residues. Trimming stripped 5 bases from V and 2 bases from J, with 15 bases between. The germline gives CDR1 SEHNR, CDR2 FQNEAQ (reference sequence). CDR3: CASSPTAMLNYGYTF. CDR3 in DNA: TGTGCCAGCAGCCCCACGGCAATGTTGAACTATGGCTACACCTTC.

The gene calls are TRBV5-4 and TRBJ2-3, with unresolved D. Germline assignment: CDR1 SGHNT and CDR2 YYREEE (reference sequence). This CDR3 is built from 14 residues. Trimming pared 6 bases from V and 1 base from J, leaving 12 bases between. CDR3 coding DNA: TGTGCCAGCAAACCGCAGTCCGGCACAGATACGCAGTATTTT. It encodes CASKPQSGTDTQYF.

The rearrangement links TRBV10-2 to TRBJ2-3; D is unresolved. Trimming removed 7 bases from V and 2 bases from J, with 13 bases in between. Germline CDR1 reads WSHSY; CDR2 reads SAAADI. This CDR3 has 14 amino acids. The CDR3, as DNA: TGCGCCAGCAAGGTAGCACCCACCACAGATACGCAGTATTTT. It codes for CASKVAPTTDTQYF.

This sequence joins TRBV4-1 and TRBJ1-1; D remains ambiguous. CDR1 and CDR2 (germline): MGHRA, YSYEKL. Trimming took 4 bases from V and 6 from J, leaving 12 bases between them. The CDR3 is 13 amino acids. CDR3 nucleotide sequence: TGCGCCAGCAGCCCCGACGGGTTTTCTGAAGCTTTCTTT. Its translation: CASSPDGFSEAFF.

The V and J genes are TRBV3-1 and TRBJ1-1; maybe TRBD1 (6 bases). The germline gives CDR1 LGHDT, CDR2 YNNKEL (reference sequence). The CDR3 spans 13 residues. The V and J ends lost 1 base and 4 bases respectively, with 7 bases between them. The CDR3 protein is CASSQGGGTEAFF. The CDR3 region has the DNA TGTGCCAGCAGCCAAGGAGGGGGCACTGAAGCTTTCTTT.

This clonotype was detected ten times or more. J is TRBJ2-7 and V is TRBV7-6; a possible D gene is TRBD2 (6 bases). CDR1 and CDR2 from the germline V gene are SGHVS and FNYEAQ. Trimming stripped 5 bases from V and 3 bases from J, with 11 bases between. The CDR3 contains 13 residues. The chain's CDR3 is CASSPGEIYEQYF. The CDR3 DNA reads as TGTGCCAGCAGCCCGGGGGAGATCTACGAGCAGTACTTC.

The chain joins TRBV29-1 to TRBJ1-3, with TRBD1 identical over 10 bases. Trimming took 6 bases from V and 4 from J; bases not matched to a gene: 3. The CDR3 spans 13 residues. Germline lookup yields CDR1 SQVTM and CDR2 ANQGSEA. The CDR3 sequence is CSVGTGEGNTIYF. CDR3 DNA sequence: TGCAGCGTGGGGACAGGGGAAGGAAACACCATATATTTT.

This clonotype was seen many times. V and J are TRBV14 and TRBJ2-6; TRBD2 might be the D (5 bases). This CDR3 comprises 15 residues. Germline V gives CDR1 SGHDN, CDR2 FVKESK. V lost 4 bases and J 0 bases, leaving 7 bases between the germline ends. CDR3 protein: CASSPSGSGANVLTF. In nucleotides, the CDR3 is TGTGCCAGCAGCCCGAGCGGCTCTGGGGCCAACGTCCTGACTTTC.

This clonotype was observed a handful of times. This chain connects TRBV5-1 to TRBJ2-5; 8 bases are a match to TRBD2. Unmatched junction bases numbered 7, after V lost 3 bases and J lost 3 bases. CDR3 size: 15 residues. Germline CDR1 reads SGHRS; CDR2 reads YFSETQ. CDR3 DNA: TGCGCCAGCAGCTCAGATCACGGGGGGGAAGAGACCCAGTACTTC. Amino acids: CASSSDHGGEETQYF.

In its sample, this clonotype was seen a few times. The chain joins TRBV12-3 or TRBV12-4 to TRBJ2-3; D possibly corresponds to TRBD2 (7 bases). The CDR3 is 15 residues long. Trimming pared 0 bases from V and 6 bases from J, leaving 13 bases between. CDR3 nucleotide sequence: TGTGCCAGCAGTTTAGCGGGGGGGCTGTCTGATACGCAGTATTTT. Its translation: CASSLAGGLSDTQYF.

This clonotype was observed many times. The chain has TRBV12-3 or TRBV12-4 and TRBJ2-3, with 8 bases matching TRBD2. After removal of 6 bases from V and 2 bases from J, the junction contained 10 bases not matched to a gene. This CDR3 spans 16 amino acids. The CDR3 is CASSPPVAGLTDTQYF. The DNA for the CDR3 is TGTGCCAGCAGCCCTCCAGTAGCGGGGCTCACAGATACGCAGTATTTT.

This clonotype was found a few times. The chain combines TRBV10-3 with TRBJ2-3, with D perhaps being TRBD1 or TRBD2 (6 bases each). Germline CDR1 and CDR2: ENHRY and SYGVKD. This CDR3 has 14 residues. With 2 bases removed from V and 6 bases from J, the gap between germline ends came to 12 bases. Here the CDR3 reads CAISEMGGRDTQYF. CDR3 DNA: TGTGCCATCAGTGAGATGGGGGGCAGGGATACGCAGTATTTT.

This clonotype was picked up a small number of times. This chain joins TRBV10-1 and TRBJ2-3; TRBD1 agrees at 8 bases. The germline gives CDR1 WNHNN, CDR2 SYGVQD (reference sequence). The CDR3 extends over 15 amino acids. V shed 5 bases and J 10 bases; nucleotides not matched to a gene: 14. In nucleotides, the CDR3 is TGCGCCAGCAGTAGGGCAGGGGGCTTCGGAGAGGCGCAGTATTTT. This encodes CASSRAGGFGEAQYF.

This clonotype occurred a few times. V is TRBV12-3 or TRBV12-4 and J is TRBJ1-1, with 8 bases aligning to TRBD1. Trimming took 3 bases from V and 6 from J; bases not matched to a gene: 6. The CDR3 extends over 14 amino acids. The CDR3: CASSFSDRAAEAFF. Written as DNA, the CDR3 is TGTGCCAGCAGTTTCTCGGACAGGGCCGCTGAAGCTTTCTTT.

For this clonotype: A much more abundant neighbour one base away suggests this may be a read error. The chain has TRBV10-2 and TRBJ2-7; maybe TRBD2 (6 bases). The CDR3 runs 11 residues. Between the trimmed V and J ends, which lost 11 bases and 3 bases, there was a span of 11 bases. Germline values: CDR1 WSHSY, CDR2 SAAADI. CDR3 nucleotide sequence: TGCGCCGCGGGGTTCTTCTACGAGCAGTACTTC. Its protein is CAAGFFYEQYF.

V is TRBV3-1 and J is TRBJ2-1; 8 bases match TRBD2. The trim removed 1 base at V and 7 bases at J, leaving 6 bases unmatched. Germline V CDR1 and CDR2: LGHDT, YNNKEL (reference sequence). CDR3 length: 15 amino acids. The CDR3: CASSQAPGGRNEQFF. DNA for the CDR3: TGTGCCAGCAGCCAAGCTCCGGGGGGGCGTAATGAGCAGTTCTTC.

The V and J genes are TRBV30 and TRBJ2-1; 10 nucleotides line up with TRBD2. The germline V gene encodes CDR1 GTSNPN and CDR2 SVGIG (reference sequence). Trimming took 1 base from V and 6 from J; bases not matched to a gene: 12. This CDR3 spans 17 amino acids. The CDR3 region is CAWSAASGGRSGNEQFF. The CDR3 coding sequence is TGTGCCTGGAGTGCGGCTAGCGGGGGCCGTTCCGGCAATGAGCAGTTCTTC.